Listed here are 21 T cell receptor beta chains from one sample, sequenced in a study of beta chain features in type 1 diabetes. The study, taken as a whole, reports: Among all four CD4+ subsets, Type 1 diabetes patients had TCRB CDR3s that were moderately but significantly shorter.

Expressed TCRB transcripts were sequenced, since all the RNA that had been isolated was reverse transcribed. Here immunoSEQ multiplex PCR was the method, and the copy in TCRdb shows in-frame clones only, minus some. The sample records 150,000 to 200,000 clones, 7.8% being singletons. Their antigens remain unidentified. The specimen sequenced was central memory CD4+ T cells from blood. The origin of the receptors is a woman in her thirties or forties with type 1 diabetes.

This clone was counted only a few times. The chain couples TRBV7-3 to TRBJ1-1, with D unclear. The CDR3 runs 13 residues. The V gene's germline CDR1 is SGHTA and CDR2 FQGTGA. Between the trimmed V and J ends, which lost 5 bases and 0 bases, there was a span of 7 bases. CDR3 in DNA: TGTGCCAGCAGCCCCCAGGTGAACACTGAAGCTTTCTTT. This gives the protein CASSPQVNTEAFF.

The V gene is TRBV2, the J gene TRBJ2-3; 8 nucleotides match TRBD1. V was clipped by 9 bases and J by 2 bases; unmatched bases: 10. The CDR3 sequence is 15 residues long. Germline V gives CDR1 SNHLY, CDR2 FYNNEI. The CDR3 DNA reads TGTGCCAGTCTTCATCGGGGACAGGCCACAGATACGCAGTATTTT. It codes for CASLHRGQATDTQYF.

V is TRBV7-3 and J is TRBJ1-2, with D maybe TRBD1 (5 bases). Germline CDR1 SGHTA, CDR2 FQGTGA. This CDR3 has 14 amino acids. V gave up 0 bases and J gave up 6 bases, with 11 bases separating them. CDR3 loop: CASSLTGQGHGYTF. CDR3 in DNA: TGTGCCAGCAGCTTAACCGGCCAGGGTCATGGCTACACCTTC.

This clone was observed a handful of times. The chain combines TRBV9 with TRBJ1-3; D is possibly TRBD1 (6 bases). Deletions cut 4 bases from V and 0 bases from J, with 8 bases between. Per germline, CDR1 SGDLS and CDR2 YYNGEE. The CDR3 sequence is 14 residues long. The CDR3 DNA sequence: TGTGCCAGCAGCTGGACAGTCTCTGGAAACACCATATATTTT. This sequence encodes CASSWTVSGNTIYF.

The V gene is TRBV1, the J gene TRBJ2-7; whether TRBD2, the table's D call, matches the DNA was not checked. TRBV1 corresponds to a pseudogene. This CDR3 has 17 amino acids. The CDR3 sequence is CTSSQDCWREDSYEQYF. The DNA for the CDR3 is TGCACCAGCAGCCAGGACTGCTGGCGGGAGGACTCCTACGAGCAGTACTTC.

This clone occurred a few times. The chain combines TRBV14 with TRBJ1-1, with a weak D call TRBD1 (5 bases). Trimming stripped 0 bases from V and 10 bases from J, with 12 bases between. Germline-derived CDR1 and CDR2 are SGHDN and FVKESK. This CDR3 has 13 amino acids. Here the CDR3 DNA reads TGTGCCAGCAGCCAAGAACGGAGGGGCTTAGCTTTCTTT. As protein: CASSQERRGLAFF.

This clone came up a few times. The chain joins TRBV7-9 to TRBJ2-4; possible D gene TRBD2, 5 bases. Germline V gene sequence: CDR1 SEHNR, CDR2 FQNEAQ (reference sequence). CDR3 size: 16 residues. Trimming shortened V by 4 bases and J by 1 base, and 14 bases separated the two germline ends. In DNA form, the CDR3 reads TGTGCCAGCAGCTCCCCCATACGAGGGGCCAAAAACATTCAGTACTTC. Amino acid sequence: CASSSPIRGAKNIQYF.

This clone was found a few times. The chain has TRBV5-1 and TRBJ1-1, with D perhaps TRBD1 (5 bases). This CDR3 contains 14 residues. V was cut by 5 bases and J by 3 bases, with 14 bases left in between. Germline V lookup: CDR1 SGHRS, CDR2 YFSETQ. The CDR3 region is CASSSNSGDTEAFF. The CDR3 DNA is TGCGCCAGCAGTTCAAACTCGGGGGACACTGAAGCTTTCTTT. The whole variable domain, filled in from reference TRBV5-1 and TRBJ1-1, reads KAGVTQTPRYLIKTRGQQVTLSCSPISGHRSVSWYQQTPGQGLQFLFEYFSETQRNKGNFPGRFSGRQFSNSRSEMNVSTLELGDSALYLCASSSNSGDTEAFFGQGTRLTVV.

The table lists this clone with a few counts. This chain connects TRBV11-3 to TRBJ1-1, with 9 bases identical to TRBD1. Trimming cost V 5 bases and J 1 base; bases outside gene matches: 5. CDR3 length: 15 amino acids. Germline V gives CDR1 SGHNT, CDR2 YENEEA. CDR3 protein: CASSPGTGQNTEAFF. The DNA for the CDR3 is TGTGCCAGCAGCCCAGGGACAGGGCAGAACACTGAAGCTTTCTTT.

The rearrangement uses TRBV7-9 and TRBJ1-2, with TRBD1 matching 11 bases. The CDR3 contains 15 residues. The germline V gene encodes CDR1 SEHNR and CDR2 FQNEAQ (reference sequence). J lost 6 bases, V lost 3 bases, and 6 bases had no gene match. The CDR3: CASSLRDRGSHGYTF. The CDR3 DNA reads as TGTGCCAGCAGCTTGAGGGACAGGGGGTCTCATGGCTACACCTTC.

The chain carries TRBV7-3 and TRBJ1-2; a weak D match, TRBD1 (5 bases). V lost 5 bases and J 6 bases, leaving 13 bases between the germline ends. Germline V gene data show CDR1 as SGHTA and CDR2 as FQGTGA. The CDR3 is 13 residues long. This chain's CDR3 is CASSQGGLDGYTF. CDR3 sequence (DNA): TGTGCCAGCAGCCAGGGAGGGTTGGATGGCTACACCTTC.

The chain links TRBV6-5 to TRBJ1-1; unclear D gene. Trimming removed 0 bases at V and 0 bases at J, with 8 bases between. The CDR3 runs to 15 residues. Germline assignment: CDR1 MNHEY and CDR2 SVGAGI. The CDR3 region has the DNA TGTGCCAGCAGTTACTCAGCCCTCATGAACACTGAAGCTTTCTTT. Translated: CASSYSALMNTEAFF.

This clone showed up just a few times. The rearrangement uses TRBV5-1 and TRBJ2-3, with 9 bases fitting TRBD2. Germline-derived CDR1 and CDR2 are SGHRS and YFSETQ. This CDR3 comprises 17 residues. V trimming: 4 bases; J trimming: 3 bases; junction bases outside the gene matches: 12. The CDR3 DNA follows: TGCGCCAGCAGCGTGCCCCAGGCTAGCGGGGCAACAGATACGCAGTATTTT. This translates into CASSVPQASGATDTQYF.

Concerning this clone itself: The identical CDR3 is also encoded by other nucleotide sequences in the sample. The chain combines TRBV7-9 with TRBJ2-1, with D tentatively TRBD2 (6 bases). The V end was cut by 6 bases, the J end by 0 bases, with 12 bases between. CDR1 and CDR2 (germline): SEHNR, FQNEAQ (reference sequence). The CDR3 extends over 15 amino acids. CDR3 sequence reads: CASSPRGSSYNEQFF. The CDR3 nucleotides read TGTGCCAGCAGTCCCCGGGGGAGCTCCTACAATGAGCAGTTCTTC.

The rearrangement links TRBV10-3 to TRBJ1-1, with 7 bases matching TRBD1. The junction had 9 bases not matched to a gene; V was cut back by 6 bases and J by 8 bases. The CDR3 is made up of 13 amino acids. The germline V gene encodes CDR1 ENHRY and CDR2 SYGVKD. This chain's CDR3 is CAISTAQQGEAFF. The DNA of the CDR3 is TGTGCCATCAGCACCGCCCAACAGGGGGAAGCTTTCTTT.

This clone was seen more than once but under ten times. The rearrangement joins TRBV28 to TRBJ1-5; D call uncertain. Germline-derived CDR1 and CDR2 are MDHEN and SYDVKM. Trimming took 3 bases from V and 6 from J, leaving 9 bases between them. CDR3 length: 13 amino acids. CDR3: CASSFQVRQPQHF. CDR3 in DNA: TGTGCCAGCAGTTTTCAGGTCCGTCAGCCCCAGCATTTT.

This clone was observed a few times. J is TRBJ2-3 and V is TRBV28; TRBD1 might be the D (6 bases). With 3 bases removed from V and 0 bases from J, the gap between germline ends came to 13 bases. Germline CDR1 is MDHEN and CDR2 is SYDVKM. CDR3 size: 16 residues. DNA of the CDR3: TGTGCCAGCAGTTTTGGTCAGGGGCCTAGCACAGATACGCAGTATTTT. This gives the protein CASSFGQGPSTDTQYF.

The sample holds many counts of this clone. The CDR3 loop is CASSQDLLNGLKLFF. Written as DNA, the CDR3 is TGTGCCAGCAGCCAAGATCTCCTGAACGGACTGAAACTGTTTTTT. The chain uses TRBV4-2 and TRBJ1-4, with D uncertain. The CDR3 length is 15 residues. Germline V lookup: CDR1 LGHNA, CDR2 YNFKEQ. Trimming removed 0 bases at V and 11 bases at J, with 16 bases between.

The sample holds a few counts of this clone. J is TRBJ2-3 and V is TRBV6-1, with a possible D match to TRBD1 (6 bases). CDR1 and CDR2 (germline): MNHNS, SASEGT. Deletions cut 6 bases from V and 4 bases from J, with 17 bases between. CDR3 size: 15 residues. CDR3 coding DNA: TGTGCCAGCAGCGAAACAGGGAGTGGGGCAGATACGCAGTATTTT. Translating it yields CASSETGSGADTQYF.

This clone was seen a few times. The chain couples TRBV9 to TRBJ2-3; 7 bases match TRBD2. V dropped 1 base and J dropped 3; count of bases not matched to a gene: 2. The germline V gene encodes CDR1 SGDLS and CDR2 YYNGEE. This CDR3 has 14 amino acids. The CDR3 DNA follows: TGTGCCAGCAGCGTACAGCGGGGAACAGATACGCAGTATTTT. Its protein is CASSVQRGTDTQYF.

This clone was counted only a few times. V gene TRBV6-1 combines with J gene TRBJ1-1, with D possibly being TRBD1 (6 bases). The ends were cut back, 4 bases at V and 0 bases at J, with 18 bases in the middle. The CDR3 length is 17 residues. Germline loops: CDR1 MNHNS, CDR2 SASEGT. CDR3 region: CASSGLDSSFMNTEAFF. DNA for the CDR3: TGTGCCAGCAGTGGCTTGGACAGTTCCTTCATGAACACTGAAGCTTTCTTT.